One and the same sample provided the 22 T cell receptor beta chains below, sequenced in a study of blood T cell repertoires in COVID-19. Repertoires were generated with immunoSEQ multiplex PCR, while TCRdb's copy carries only in-frame clones and drops some. The sample shows more than 95,000 clones, approximately 89% of them seen only once. Sequenced input: peripheral blood. The receptors come from an elderly woman with COVID-19, enrolled during active disease.

The rearrangement uses TRBV28 and TRBJ2-7; 7 bases are a match to TRBD1. Per the germline V gene, CDR1 is MDHEN and CDR2 is SYDVKM. The CDR3 runs 14 residues. Trimming took 5 bases from V and 3 from J; bases not matched to a gene: 7. The CDR3 protein is CASSNPGQSYEQYF. The CDR3 DNA sequence: TGTGCCAGCAGTAACCCGGGACAGAGCTACGAGCAGTACTTC.

This chain links TRBV7-2 with TRBJ1-5; 7 bases line up with TRBD1. The CDR3 loop spans 16 amino acids. The germline gives CDR1 SGHTA, CDR2 FQGNSA. V shed 3 bases and J 4 bases; nucleotides not matched to a gene: 9. The CDR3 DNA sequence: TGTGCCAGCAGCTTTTCCGGGACAGTTCTAAATCAGCCCCAGCATTTT. It specifies CASSFSGTVLNQPQHF. Variable domain in full (rest from reference TRBV7-2 and TRBJ1-5): GAGVSQSPSNKVTEKGKDVELRCDPISGHTALYWYRQSLGQGLEFLIYFQGNSAPDKSGLPSDRFSAERTGGSVSTLTIQRTQQEDSAVYLCASSFSGTVLNQPQHFGDGTRLSIL.

The V gene is TRBV5-1, the J gene TRBJ2-2; 10 bases match TRBD2. The V gene end was trimmed by 1 base and the J gene end by 5 bases; junction bases not matched to a gene: 5. The CDR3 is made up of 16 amino acids. Germline V gene lookup returns CDR1 SGHRS and CDR2 YFSETQ. CDR3 in DNA: TGCGCCAGCAGCTTGTATCTAGCGGGAGATACCGGGGAGCTGTTTTTT. Protein: CASSLYLAGDTGELFF.

The V call is TRBV7-8, the J call TRBJ2-2; a weak D match, TRBD1 (6 bases). Trimming left V 1 base short and J 6 bases short, with 15 bases between. CDR1 and CDR2 from the germline V gene are SGHVS and FQNEAQ. The CDR3 is made up of 16 amino acids. CDR3 nucleotide sequence: TGTGCCAGCAGCTTAGTGTCACAGGGTGAGGCCGGGGAGCTGTTTTTT. It encodes CASSLVSQGEAGELFF.

The chain links TRBV7-3 to TRBJ1-1, with a tentative D call TRBD1 (6 bases). The V gene lost 0 bases and the J gene lost 1 base, with 6 bases spanning the gap. The CDR3 contains 14 residues. Germline-derived CDR1 and CDR2 are SGHTA and FQGTGA. CDR3 protein: CASSLTGGNTEAFF. As DNA, the CDR3 is TGTGCCAGCAGCTTAACAGGGGGGAACACTGAAGCTTTCTTT.

This clone was seen just once. The V and J genes are TRBV7-3 and TRBJ2-1; D is uncertain. CDR3 length equals 13 residues. Germline lookup yields CDR1 SGHTA and CDR2 FQGTGA. Trimming left V 3 bases short and J 0 bases short, with 3 bases between. In DNA, the CDR3 is TGTGCCAGCAGCTTCAGCTCCTACAATGAGCAGTTCTTC. This codes for CASSFSSYNEQFF. The full variable domain, rest sourced from reference TRBV7-3 and TRBJ2-1, is GAGVSQTPSNKVTEKGKYVELRCDPISGHTALYWYRQSLGQGPEFLIYFQGTGAADDSGLPNDRFFAVRPEGSVSTLKIQRTERGDSAVYLCASSFSSYNEQFFGPGTRLTVL.

The chain uses TRBV19 and TRBJ2-1; D possibly corresponds to TRBD1 (5 bases). V lost 1 base and J 9 bases, leaving 13 bases between the germline ends. There are 14 residues in the CDR3. The germline CDR1 and CDR2 sequences are LNHDA and SQIVND (reference sequence). The CDR3 region has the DNA TGTGCCAGTAGTATAGTGAAACAGGAGCTTGAGCAGTTCTTC. It is translated as CASSIVKQELEQFF.

The chain combines TRBV4-1 with TRBJ2-1, with TRBD2 matching over 7 bases. There are 18 residues in the CDR3. Per germline, CDR1 MGHRA and CDR2 YSYEKL. After removal of 0 bases from V and 6 bases from J, the junction contained 14 bases not matched to a gene. CDR3 coding DNA: TGCGCCAGCAGCCAAGATAGCGTGGGAGGGCCTCAGTTCAATGAGCAGTTCTTC. This encodes CASSQDSVGGPQFNEQFF.

This clone was found a few times. V gene TRBV9 combines with J gene TRBJ2-7; TRBD2 agrees at 7 bases. The V segment lost 3 bases and the J segment 5 bases; nucleotides outside the gene matches: 14. Germline V gene sequence: CDR1 SGDLS, CDR2 YYNGEE. This CDR3 has 16 amino acids. DNA of the CDR3: TGTGCCAGCAGCGCCGAAGGGAGCGGGACCCCCCACGAGCAGTACTTC. It yields the protein CASSAEGSGTPHEQYF.

The chain combines TRBV7-2 with TRBJ1-1; tentatively, D is TRBD1 (6 bases). V gave up 1 base and J gave up 4 bases, with 13 bases separating them. Germline V CDR1 and CDR2: SGHTA, FQGNSA. This CDR3 is built from 15 residues. The CDR3 nucleotides read TGTGCCAGCAGCTTAGGGGCAGGGGTGAGCACTGAAGCTTTCTTT. This codes for CASSLGAGVSTEAFF.

The rearrangement joins TRBV7-9 to TRBJ2-5; D ambiguous. The CDR3 has 13 amino acids. Trimming stripped 4 bases from V and 5 bases from J, with 11 bases between. Germline lookup yields CDR1 SEHNR and CDR2 FQNEAQ (reference sequence). The CDR3 region is CASSSPARETQYF. As DNA, the CDR3 is TGTGCCAGCAGCTCCCCTGCCAGGGAGACCCAGTACTTC.

The chain carries TRBV5-4 and TRBJ2-5; the match to TRBD2 covers 8 bases. Trimming cost V 4 bases and J 4 bases; bases outside gene matches: 6. From germline, CDR1 is SGHNT and CDR2 YYREEE (reference sequence). CDR3 length: 14 residues. The CDR3 here is CASSPGTRTETQYF. The CDR3 DNA is TGTGCCAGCAGCCCGGGGACTAGGACAGAGACCCAGTACTTC.

The chain carries TRBV6-5 and TRBJ2-1, with TRBD2 matching over 8 bases. Unmatched junction bases numbered 10, after V lost 11 bases and J lost 7 bases. Germline-derived CDR1 and CDR2 are MNHEY and SVGAGI. The CDR3 sequence is 13 residues long. CDR3 residues: CAARRAGVNEQFF. The CDR3 bases are TGTGCCGCTCGACGAGCGGGAGTGAATGAGCAGTTCTTC.

The chain uses TRBV4-3 and TRBJ1-6; 7 bases line up with TRBD1. V dropped 0 bases and J dropped 8; count of bases not matched to a gene: 4. This CDR3 comprises 15 residues. From germline, CDR1 is LGHNA and CDR2 YSLEER. CDR3: CASSQDRGIHSPLHF. CDR3 DNA sequence: TGCGCCAGCAGCCAAGACAGGGGGATTCATTCACCCCTCCACTTT.

The V gene is TRBV18, the J gene TRBJ2-7; 12 bases line up with TRBD2. Germline V lookup: CDR1 KGHSH, CDR2 LQKENI. J lost 1 base, V lost 2 bases, and 0 bases had no gene match. The CDR3 length is 15 residues. The CDR3 is CASSPGLAGSYEQYF. CDR3 sequence (DNA): TGTGCCAGCTCACCAGGACTAGCGGGATCCTACGAGCAGTACTTC. Full variable domain (outside the CDR3, taken from reference TRBV18 and TRBJ2-7): NAGVMQNPRHLVRRRGQEARLRCSPMKGHSHVYWYRQLPEEGLKFMVYLQKENIIDESGMPKERFSAEFPKEGPSILRIQQVVRGDSAAYFCASSPGLAGSYEQYFGPGTRLTVT.

The V gene is TRBV4-1, the J gene TRBJ1-2; 8 bases line up with TRBD1. Germline CDR1 reads MGHRA; CDR2 reads YSYEKL. This CDR3 contains 16 residues. V gave up 0 bases and J gave up 8 bases; unmatched junction bases: 11. In DNA, the CDR3 is TGCGCCAGCAGCCAAGATCAGGCAGGGGGCTTTTCGGGCTACACCTTC. This encodes CASSQDQAGGFSGYTF.

This chain joins TRBV6-2 or TRBV6-3 and TRBJ2-7; D might be TRBD2 (6 bases). Germline V CDR1 and CDR2: MNHEY, SVGEGT. The V gene lost 7 bases and the J gene lost 5 bases, with 15 bases spanning the gap. The CDR3 loop spans 13 amino acids. DNA of the CDR3: TGTGCCAGCACCCCGGACTATATCCACGAGCAGTACTTC. Translating it yields CASTPDYIHEQYF.

V and J are TRBV7-6 and TRBJ2-7; 9 nucleotides match TRBD2. This CDR3 region has 17 residues. After removal of 1 base from V and 6 bases from J, the junction contained 13 bases not matched to a gene. Germline assignment: CDR1 SGHVS and CDR2 FNYEAQ. Here the CDR3 DNA reads TGTGCCAGCAGCTTAGGGGGGTCGGCTAGCGGGATTTCCGAGCAGTACTTC. Translating it yields CASSLGGSASGISEQYF.

The chain is built from TRBV7-9 and TRBJ2-5; D possibly corresponds to TRBD2 (6 bases). V shed 10 bases and J shed 3 bases, with 18 bases lying between them. The CDR3 runs to 14 residues. Germline CDR1 is SEHNR and CDR2 is FQNEAQ (reference sequence). CDR3 region: CAIPDSTGEETQYF. CDR3 bases: TGTGCCATCCCAGACAGCACGGGGGAAGAGACCCAGTACTTC.

The rearrangement uses TRBV5-4 and TRBJ2-2, with 8 positions matching TRBD1. With 6 bases clipped from V and 6 bases from J, the junction kept 10 bases outside the gene matches. Germline loops: CDR1 SGHNT, CDR2 YYREEE (reference sequence). The CDR3 is 15 amino acids. Here the CDR3 reads CASTTPGGASGELFF. The CDR3 DNA is TGTGCCAGCACCACCCCAGGGGGCGCTTCCGGGGAGCTGTTTTTT.

This rearrangement joins TRBV6-2 or TRBV6-3 to TRBJ2-2, with 10 nucleotides matching TRBD1. The trim removed 5 bases at V and 6 bases at J, leaving 6 bases unmatched. This CDR3 has 15 residues. The germline CDR1 and CDR2 sequences are MNHEY and SVGEGT. CDR3 nucleotides: TGTGCCAGCAGTAGGGACAGGGGAGGATCCGGGGAGCTGTTTTTT. Its protein product is CASSRDRGGSGELFF.

The gene calls are TRBV27 and TRBJ2-3; 10 positions agree with TRBD1. The CDR3 contains 19 residues. CDR1 is MNHEY, CDR2 SMNVEV, per germline (reference sequence). Trimming at V came to 5 bases and at J to 3 bases, leaving 17 bases not matched to a gene. In DNA form, the CDR3 reads TGTGCCAGCAGTCTATACTTATTACCGGGACAGGGGTCGACAGATACGCAGTATTTT. It is translated as CASSLYLLPGQGSTDTQYF.